Listed below are T cell receptor beta chains from one sample, sequenced in a study of radiotherapy plus CTLA-4 blockade in lung cancer. Generated by immunoSEQ multiplex PCR, the TCRdb table keeps only in-frame clones and is missing some. Here the sample spans about 120,000 clones, about 77% being singletons. Sequences were derived from peripheral blood, sampled from a patient treated with radiotherapy plus ipilimumab. The source of these receptors is a human donor with non-small cell lung cancer who had a partial response to radiotherapy plus ipilimumab. Each CDR3 is given with its conserved first and last residue. D genes are given only for firm matches. Clone size is given for some rows only: seen once, a few or many times, or a class if the clone is expanded.

size | D | length | J | V | CDR3 | DNA
- | TRBD1 | 16 | TRBJ1-2 | TRBV28 | CASSYKPGTGMYGYTF | TGTGCCAGCAGTTATAAACCCGGGACAGGGATGTATGGCTACACCTTC
- | TRBD1 | 14 | TRBJ2-1 | TRBV5-5 | CASSLAGGIDEQFF | TGTGCCAGCAGCTTGGCAGGGGGCATTGATGAGCAGTTCTTC
- | TRBD1 | 12 | TRBJ1-1 | TRBV6-5 | CASRGTGGSAFF | TGTGCCAGCAGAGGGACAGGGGGAAGCGCTTTCTTT
- | TRBD1 | 16 | TRBJ2-3 | TRBV9 | CASSPQQGAGTDTQYF | TGTGCCAGCAGCCCCCAACAGGGGGCCGGCACAGATACGCAGTATTTT
- | - | 15 | TRBJ2-1 | TRBV7-9 | CASSVAGSGNNEQFF | TGTGCCAGCAGCGTAGCAGGGTCAGGGAACAATGAGCAGTTCTTC
- | - | 14 | TRBJ2-1 | TRBV18 | CASSPQGKYNEQFF | TGTGCCAGCTCACCACAGGGGAAATACAATGAGCAGTTCTTC
few | - | 16 | TRBJ1-3 | TRBV4-3 | CASSQVIGGSGNTIYF | TGCGCCAGCAGCCAAGTTATAGGGGGCTCTGGAAACACCATATATTTT
few | TRBD2 | 16 | TRBJ2-1 | TRBV7-9 | CASSPRTGREVNEQFF | TGTGCCAGCAGCCCCCGGACTGGGCGGGAGGTCAATGAGCAGTTCTTC
- | TRBD1 | 14 | TRBJ1-4 | TRBV27 | CASSSDREDEKLFF | TGTGCCAGCAGTTCGGACAGGGAAGATGAAAAACTGTTTTTT
- | - | 12 | TRBJ1-1 | TRBV6-1 | CASRGGYTEAFF | TGTGCCAGCAGGGGAGGGTACACTGAAGCTTTCTTT
- | - | 13 | TRBJ2-1 | TRBV30 | CAWSTSTAGEQFF | TGTGCCTGGAGTACCAGTACGGCAGGTGAGCAGTTCTTC
- | TRBD2 | 15 | TRBJ2-3 | TRBV27 | CASSLGAGGTDTQYF | TGTGCCAGCAGTTTAGGGGCGGGAGGGACAGATACGCAGTATTTT
- | TRBD1 | 17 | TRBJ1-1 | TRBV2 | CASRGDRGASQNTEAFF | TGTGCCAGCAGGGGGGACAGGGGCGCCAGCCAGAACACTGAAGCTTTCTTT
- | - | 14 | TRBJ1-2 | TRBV5-8 | CASKSQVFVRGYTF | TGTGCCAGCAAATCCCAGGTTTTCGTTCGCGGCTACACCTTC
once | TRBD1 | 17 | TRBJ2-7 | TRBV4-1 | CASSQERTGDLPYEQYF | TGCGCCAGCAGCCAAGAGAGGACAGGGGACCTCCCGTACGAGCAGTACTTC
- | - | 15 | TRBJ2-3 | TRBV9 | CASSADSLRTDTQYF | TGTGCCAGCAGCGCCGACAGTCTCCGCACAGATACGCAGTATTTT
- | TRBD2 | 15 | TRBJ2-1 | TRBV7-3 | CASSSGLAGEDEQFF | TGTGCCAGCAGCTCGGGACTAGCGGGAGAGGATGAGCAGTTCTTC
- | - | 17 | TRBJ1-4 | TRBV19 | CASSIDLLEGLNEKLFF | TGTGCCAGTAGTATAGATCTCCTGGAGGGGCTTAATGAAAAACTGTTTTTT
- | TRBD1 | 13 | TRBJ1-1 | TRBV6-5 | CASSRPGTGPAFF | TGTGCCAGCAGTCGTCCCGGGACAGGGCCCGCTTTCTTT
once | TRBD1 | 16 | TRBJ2-1 | TRBV9 | CASSVEAGQGWNEQFF | TGTGCCAGCAGCGTAGAAGCCGGACAGGGTTGGAATGAGCAGTTCTTC
- | TRBD2 | 17 | TRBJ2-3 | TRBV7-2 | CASSLAGGRADRDTQYF | TGTGCCAGCAGCTTAGCGGGTGGGAGGGCCGATAGAGATACGCAGTATTTT
- | - | 13 | TRBJ2-7 | TRBV28 | CASRAQGGGEQYF | TGTGCCAGCAGGGCGCAGGGTGGCGGCGAGCAGTACTTC
- | - | 13 | TRBJ1-1 | TRBV5-1 | CASSLTRDTEAFF | TGCGCCAGCAGCTTGACCAGGGACACTGAAGCTTTCTTT
- | TRBD2 | 17 | TRBJ2-3 | TRBV27 | CASSLDSGRSWGDTQYF | TGTGCCAGCAGTTTAGATAGCGGGAGGAGCTGGGGAGATACGCAGTATTTT
- | TRBD1 | 14 | TRBJ2-7 | TRBV27 | CASSFGTGSYEQYF | TGTGCCAGCAGTTTCGGGACAGGGTCCTACGAGCAGTACTTC
- | TRBD2 | 13 | TRBJ2-7 | TRBV12-5 | CASGPGGDGRKYF | TGTGCTAGTGGTCCGGGGGGGGACGGTCGTAAGTACTTC